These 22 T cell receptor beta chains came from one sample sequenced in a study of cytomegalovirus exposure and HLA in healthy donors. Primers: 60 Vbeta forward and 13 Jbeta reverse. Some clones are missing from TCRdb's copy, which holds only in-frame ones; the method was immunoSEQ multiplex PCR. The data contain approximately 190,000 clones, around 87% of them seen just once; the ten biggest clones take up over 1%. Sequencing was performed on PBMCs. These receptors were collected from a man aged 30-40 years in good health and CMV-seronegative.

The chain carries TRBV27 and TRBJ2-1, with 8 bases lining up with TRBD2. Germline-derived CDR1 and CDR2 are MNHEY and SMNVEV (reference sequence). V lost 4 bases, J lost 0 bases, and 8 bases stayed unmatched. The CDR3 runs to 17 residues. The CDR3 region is CASSSPPGRGSYNEQFF. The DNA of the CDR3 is TGTGCCAGCAGTTCCCCCCCCGGGAGGGGCTCCTACAATGAGCAGTTCTTC.

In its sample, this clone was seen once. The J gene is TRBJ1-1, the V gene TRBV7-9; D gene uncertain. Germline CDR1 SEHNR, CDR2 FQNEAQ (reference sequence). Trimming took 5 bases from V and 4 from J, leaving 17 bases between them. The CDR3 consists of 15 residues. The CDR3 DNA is TGTGCCAGCAGCCCTCGAGGGTGGGAGCCCACTGAAGCTTTCTTT. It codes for CASSPRGWEPTEAFF.

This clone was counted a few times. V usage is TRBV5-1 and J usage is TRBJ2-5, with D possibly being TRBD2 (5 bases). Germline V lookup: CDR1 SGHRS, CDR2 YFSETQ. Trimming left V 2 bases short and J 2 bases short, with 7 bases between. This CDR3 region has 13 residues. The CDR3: CASSFGEQETQYF. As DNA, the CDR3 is TGCGCCAGCAGCTTCGGGGAACAAGAGACCCAGTACTTC. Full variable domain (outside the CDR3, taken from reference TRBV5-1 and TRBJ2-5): KAGVTQTPRYLIKTRGQQVTLSCSPISGHRSVSWYQQTPGQGLQFLFEYFSETQRNKGNFPGRFSGRQFSNSRSEMNVSTLELGDSALYLCASSFGEQETQYFGPGTRLLVL.

In DNA form, the CDR3 reads TGCGCCAGCAGCTTGGCAAGCGGGGTTGTCTACGAGCAGTACTTC. It translates to CASSLASGVVYEQYF. The rearrangement links TRBV5-1 to TRBJ2-7; 7 nucleotides agree with TRBD2. This CDR3 is built from 15 residues. Germline CDR1 reads SGHRS; CDR2 reads YFSETQ. J gave up 3 bases and V 0 bases, and 6 bases lay outside the gene matches.

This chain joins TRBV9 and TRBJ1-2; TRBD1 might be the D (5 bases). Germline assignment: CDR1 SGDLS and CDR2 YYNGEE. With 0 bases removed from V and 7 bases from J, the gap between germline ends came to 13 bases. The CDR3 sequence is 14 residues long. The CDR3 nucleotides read TGTGCCAGCAGCGTAGAGGACACGCCGGCTGGCTACACCTTC. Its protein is CASSVEDTPAGYTF.

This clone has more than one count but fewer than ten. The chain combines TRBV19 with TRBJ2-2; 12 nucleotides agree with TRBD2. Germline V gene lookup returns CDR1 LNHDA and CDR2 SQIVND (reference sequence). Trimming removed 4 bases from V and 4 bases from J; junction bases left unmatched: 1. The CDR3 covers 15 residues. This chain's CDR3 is CASSRLAGVTGELFF. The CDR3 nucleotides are TGTGCCAGTAGTAGACTAGCGGGGGTCACCGGGGAGCTGTTTTTT.

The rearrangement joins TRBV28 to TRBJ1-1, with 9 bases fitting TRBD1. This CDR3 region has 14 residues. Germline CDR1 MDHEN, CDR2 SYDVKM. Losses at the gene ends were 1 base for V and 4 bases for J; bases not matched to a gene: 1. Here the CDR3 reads CASSLSDRGTEAFF. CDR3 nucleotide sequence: TGTGCCAGCAGTTTATCGGACAGGGGCACTGAAGCTTTCTTT. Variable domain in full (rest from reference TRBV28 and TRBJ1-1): DVKVTQSSRYLVKRTGEKVFLECVQDMDHENMFWYRQDPGLGLRLIYFSYDVKMKEKGDIPEGYSVSREKKERFSLILESASTNQTSMYLCASSLSDRGTEAFFGQGTRLTVV.

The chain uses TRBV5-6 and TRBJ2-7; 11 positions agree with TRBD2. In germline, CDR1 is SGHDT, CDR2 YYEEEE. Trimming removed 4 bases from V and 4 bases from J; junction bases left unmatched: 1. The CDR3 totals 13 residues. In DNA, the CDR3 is TGTGCCAGCAGCGGGACTAGCGGTTACGAGCAGTACTTC. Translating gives CASSGTSGYEQYF.

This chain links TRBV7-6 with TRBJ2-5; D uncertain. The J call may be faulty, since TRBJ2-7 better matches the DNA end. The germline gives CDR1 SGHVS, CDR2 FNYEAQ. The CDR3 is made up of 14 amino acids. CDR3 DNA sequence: TGTGCCAGCAGCTTAGCCCCGACTGAATACGAGCAGTACTTC. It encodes CASSLAPTEYEQYF.

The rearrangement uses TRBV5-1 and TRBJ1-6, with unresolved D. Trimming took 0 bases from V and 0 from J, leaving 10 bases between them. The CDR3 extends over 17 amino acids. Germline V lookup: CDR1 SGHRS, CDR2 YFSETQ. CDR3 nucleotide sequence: TGCGCCAGCAGCTTGGGACTGCCGAGCTCCTATAATTCACCCCTCCACTTT. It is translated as CASSLGLPSSYNSPLHF.

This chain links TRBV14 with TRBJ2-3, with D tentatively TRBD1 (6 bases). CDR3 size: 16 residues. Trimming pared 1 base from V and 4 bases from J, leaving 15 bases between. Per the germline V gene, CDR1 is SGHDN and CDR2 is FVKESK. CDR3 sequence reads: CASSQVWGGQPDTQYF. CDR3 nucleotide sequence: TGTGCCAGCAGCCAAGTATGGGGTGGACAGCCAGATACGCAGTATTTT.

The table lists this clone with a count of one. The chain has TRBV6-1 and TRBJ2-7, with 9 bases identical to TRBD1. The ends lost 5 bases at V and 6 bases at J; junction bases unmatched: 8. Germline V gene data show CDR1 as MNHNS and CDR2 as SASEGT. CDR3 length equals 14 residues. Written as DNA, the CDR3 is TGTGCCAGCAGTCTTGGGACAGGGACGGGCGAGCAGTACTTC. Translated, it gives CASSLGTGTGEQYF.

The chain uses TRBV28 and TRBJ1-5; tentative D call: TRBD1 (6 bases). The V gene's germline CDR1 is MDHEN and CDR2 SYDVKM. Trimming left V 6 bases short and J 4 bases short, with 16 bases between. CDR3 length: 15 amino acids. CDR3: CASRETGRGNQPQHF. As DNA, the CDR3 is TGTGCCAGCAGGGAAACAGGGAGGGGAAATCAGCCCCAGCATTTT.

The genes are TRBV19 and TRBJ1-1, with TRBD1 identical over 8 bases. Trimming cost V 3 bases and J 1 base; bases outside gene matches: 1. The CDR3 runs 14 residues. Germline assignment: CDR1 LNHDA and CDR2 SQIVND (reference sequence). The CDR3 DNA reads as TGTGCCAGTAGTATGGGGACAGGGAACACTGAAGCTTTCTTT. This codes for CASSMGTGNTEAFF. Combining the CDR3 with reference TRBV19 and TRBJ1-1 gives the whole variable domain DGGITQSPKYLFRKEGQNVTLSCEQNLNHDAMYWYRQDPGQGLRLIYYSQIVNDFQKGDIAEGYSVSREKKESFPLTVTSAQKNPTAFYLCASSMGTGNTEAFFGQGTRLTVV.

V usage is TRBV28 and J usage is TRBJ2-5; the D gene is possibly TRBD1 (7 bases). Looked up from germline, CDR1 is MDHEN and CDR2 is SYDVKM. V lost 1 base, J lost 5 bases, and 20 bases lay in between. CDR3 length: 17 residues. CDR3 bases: TGTGCCAGCAGTTTATCAGTCTCGGATCCAGGGGGGGAGACCCAGTACTTC. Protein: CASSLSVSDPGGETQYF.

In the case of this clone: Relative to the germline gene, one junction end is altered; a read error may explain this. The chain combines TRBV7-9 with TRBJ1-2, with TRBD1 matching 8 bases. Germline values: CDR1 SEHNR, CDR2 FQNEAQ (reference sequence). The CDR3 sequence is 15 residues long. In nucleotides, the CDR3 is TGTTCCAGCAGCTTAGGCAGGGGGCCTAACTATGGCTACACCTTC. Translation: CSSSLGRGPNYGYTF.

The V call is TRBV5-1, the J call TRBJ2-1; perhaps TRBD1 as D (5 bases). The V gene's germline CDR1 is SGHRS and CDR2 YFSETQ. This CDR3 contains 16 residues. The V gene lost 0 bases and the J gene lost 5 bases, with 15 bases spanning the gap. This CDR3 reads CASSLAVRAGNNEQFF. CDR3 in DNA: TGCGCCAGCAGCTTGGCCGTTCGGGCAGGGAACAATGAGCAGTTCTTC. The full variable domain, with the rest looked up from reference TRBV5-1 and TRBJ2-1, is KAGVTQTPRYLIKTRGQQVTLSCSPISGHRSVSWYQQTPGQGLQFLFEYFSETQRNKGNFPGRFSGRQFSNSRSEMNVSTLELGDSALYLCASSLAVRAGNNEQFFGPGTRLTVL.

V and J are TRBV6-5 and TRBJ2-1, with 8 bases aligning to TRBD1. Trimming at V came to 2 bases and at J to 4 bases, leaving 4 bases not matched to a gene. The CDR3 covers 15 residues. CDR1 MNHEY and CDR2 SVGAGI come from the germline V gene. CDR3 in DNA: TGTGCCAGCAGTTACGCAGGGGGCTCGTACAATGAGCAGTTCTTC. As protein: CASSYAGGSYNEQFF.

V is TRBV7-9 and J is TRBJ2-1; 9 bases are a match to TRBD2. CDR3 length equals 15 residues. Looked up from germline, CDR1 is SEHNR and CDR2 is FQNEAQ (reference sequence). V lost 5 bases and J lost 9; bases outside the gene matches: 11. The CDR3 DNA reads TGTGCCAGCAGCATCCCGGGCGGGGGGGGAGTTGAGCAGTTCTTC. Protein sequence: CASSIPGGGGVEQFF. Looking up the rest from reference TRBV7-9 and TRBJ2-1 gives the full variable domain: DTGVSQNPRHKITKRGQNVTFRCDPISEHNRLYWYRQTLGQGPEFLTYFQNEAQLEKSRLLSDRFSAERPKGSFSTLEIQRTEQGDSAMYLCASSIPGGGGVEQFFGPGTRLTVL.

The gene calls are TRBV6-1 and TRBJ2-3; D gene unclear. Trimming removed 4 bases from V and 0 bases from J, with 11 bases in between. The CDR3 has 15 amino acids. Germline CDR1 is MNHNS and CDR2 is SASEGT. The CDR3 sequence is CASSAYRGSTDTQYF. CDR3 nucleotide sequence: TGTGCCAGCAGTGCTTATAGAGGTAGCACAGATACGCAGTATTTT.

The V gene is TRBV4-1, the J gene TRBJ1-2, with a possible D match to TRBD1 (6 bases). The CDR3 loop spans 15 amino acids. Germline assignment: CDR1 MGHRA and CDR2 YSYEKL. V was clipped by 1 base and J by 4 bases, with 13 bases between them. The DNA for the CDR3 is TGCGCCAGCAGCCAAGCTATTACAGGGAGCTATGGCTACACCTTC. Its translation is CASSQAITGSYGYTF.

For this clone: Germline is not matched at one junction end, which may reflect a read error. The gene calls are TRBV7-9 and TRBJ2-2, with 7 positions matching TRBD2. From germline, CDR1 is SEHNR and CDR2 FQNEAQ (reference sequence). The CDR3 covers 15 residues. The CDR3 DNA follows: TGTTCCAGCAGCTTGGGACTAAACCCCACCGGGGAGCTGTTTTTT. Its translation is CSSSLGLNPTGELFF.